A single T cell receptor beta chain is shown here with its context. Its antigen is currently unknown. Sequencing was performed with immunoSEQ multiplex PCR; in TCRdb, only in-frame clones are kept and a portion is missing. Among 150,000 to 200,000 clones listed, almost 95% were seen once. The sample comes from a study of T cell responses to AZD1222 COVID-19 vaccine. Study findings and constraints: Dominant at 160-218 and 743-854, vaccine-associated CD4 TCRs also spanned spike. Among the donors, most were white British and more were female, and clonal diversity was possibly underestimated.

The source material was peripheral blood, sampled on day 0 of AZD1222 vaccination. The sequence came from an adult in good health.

The CDR3 loop is CASSMGLTDTQYF. The CDR3, as DNA: TGTGCCAGCAGCATGGGACTCACAGATACGCAGTATTTT. The gene calls are TRBV11-3 and TRBJ2-3; D may be TRBD2 (6 bases). The CDR3 loop spans 13 amino acids. Trimming left V 5 bases short and J 2 bases short, with 8 bases between. The germline V gene has CDR1 SGHNT and CDR2 YENEEA.